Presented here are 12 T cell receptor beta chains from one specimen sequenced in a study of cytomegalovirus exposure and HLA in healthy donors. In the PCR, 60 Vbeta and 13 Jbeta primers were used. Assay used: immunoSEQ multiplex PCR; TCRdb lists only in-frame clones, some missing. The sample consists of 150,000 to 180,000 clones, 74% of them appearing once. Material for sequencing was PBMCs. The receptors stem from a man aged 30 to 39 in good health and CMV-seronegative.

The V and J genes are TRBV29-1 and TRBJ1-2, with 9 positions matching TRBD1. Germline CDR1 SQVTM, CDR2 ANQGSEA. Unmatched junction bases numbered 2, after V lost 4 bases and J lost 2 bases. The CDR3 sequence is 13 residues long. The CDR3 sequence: CSVAGTGNYGYTF. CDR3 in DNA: TGCAGCGTTGCCGGGACAGGGAACTATGGCTACACCTTC.

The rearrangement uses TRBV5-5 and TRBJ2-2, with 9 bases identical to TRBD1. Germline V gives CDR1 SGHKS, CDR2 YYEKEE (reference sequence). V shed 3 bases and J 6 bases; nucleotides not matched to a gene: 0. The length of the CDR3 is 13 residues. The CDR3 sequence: CASSWTGAGELFF. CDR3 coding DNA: TGTGCCAGCAGCTGGACAGGGGCCGGGGAGCTGTTTTTT.

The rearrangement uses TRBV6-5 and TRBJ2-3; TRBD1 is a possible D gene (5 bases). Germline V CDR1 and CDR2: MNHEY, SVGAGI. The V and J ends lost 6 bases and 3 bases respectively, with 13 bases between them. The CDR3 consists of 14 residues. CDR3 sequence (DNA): TGTGCCAGCAGGGCAGGGTTAATGACAGATACGCAGTATTTT. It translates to CASRAGLMTDTQYF.

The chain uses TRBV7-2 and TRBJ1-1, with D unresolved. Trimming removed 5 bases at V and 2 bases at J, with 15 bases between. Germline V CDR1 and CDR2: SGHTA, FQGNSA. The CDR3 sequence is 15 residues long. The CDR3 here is CASSPTGLINTEAFF. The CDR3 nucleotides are TGTGCCAGCAGCCCAACCGGACTGATTAACACTGAAGCTTTCTTT.

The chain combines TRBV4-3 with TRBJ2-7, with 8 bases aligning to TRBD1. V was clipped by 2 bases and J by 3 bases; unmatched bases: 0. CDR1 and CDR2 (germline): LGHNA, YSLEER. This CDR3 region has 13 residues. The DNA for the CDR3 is TGCGCCAGCAGCCAAACAGGGGGCTACGAGCAGTACTTC. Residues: CASSQTGGYEQYF.

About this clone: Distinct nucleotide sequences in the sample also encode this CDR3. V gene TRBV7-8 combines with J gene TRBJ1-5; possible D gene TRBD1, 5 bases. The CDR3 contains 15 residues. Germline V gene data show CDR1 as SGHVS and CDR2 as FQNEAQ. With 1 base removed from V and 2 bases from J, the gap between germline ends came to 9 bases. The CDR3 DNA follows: TGTGCCAGCAGCTTAGGAAGGGGCGGCAATCAGCCCCAGCATTTT. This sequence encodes CASSLGRGGNQPQHF.

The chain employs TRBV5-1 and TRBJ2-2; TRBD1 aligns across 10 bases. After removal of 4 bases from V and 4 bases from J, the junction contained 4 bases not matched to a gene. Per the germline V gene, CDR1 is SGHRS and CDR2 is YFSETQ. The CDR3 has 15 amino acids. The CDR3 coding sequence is TGCGCCAGCAGCACCGGGACAGGGGTCACCGGGGAGCTGTTTTTT. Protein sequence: CASSTGTGVTGELFF.

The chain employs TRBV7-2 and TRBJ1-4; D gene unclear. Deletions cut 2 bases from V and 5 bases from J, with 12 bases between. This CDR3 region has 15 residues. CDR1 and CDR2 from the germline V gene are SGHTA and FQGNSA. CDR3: CASSLTQTGNEKLFF. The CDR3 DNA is TGTGCCAGCAGCTTAACGCAGACTGGGAATGAAAAACTGTTTTTT. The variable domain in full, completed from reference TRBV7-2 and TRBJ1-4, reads GAGVSQSPSNKVTEKGKDVELRCDPISGHTALYWYRQSLGQGLEFLIYFQGNSAPDKSGLPSDRFSAERTGGSVSTLTIQRTQQEDSAVYLCASSLTQTGNEKLFFGSGTQLSVL.

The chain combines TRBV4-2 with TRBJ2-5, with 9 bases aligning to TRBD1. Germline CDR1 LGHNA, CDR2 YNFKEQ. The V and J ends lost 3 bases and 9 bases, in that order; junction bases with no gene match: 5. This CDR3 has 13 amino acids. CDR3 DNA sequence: TGTGCCAGCAGCCAGGACCGGGACAGGGCCCAGTACTTC. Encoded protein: CASSQDRDRAQYF.

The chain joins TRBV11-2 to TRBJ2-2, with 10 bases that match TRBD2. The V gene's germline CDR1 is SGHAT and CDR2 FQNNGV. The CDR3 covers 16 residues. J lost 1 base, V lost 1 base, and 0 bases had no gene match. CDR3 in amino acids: CASSLGLAGNTGELFF. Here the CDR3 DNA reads TGTGCCAGCAGCTTAGGACTAGCGGGGAACACCGGGGAGCTGTTTTTT.

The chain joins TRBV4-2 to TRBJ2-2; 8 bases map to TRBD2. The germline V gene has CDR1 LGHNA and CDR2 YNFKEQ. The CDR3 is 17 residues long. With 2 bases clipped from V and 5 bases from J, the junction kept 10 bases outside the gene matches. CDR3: CASSQRVTGGRTGELFF. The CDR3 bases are TGTGCCAGCAGCCAAAGGGTAACGGGGGGGCGGACCGGGGAGCTGTTTTTT.

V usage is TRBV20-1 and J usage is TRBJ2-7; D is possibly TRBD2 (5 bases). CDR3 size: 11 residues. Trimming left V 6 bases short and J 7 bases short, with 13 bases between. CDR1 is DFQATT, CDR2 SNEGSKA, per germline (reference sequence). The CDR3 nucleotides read TGCAGTGCAACCGCCGGGAATGAGCAGTACTTC. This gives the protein CSATAGNEQYF.